Shown below are 7 T cell receptor beta chains from a single sample sequenced in a study of blood T cell repertoires in COVID-19. Method: immunoSEQ multiplex PCR; TCRdb's copy keeps in-frame clones and lacks some. The sample lists hundreds of thousands of clones, roughly four fifths seen once, with 4% to 5% in the top ten. Sequenced input: peripheral blood. The receptors were sampled from a woman aged 65 to 85 with acute or convalescent COVID-19.

The chain recombines TRBV6-5 with TRBJ1-2; D not certain. Trimming pared 2 bases from V and 5 bases from J, leaving 18 bases between. This CDR3 is built from 16 residues. Germline V gene lookup returns CDR1 MNHEY and CDR2 SVGAGI. The CDR3 loop reads CASSYEGPLRSYGYTF. The CDR3 DNA is TGTGCCAGCAGTTACGAGGGCCCACTCAGGTCGTATGGCTACACCTTC.

The chain links TRBV7-6 to TRBJ2-1, with a tentative D call TRBD2 (7 bases). CDR1 is SGHVS and CDR2 is FNYEAQ in the germline V gene. V gave up 0 bases and J gave up 7 bases, with 13 bases separating them. The CDR3 is made up of 15 amino acids. The CDR3 sequence is CASSLAVGGRNEQFF. CDR3 coding DNA: TGTGCCAGCAGCTTAGCAGTGGGGGGGCGGAATGAGCAGTTCTTC.

The chain joins TRBV7-9 to TRBJ1-3; 9 bases match TRBD1. There are 16 residues in the CDR3. Germline V gene lookup returns CDR1 SEHNR and CDR2 FQNEAQ (reference sequence). Germline trimming cut 4 bases from V and 3 bases from J; bases unmatched to any gene: 7. The CDR3 region has the DNA TGTGCCAGCAGCTCTTCGGGACAGGGTATTGGAAACACCATATATTTT. It translates to CASSSSGQGIGNTIYF. The variable domain in full, with the rest retrieved from reference TRBV7-9 and TRBJ1-3, is DTGVSQNPRHKITKRGQNVTFRCDPISEHNRLYWYRQTLGQGPEFLTYFQNEAQLEKSRLLSDRFSAERPKGSFSTLEIQRTEQGDSAMYLCASSSSGQGIGNTIYFGEGSWLTVV.

This chain joins TRBV7-2 and TRBJ1-3, with 10 bases identical to TRBD1. There are 18 residues in the CDR3. V dropped 5 bases and J dropped 0; count of bases not matched to a gene: 10. Per the germline V gene, CDR1 is SGHTA and CDR2 is FQGNSA. The CDR3 loop is CASSPLLGQGTSGNTIYF. The CDR3 region has the DNA TGTGCCAGCAGCCCTCTTCTGGGACAGGGGACCTCTGGAAACACCATATATTTT. Full variable domain (outside the CDR3, taken from reference TRBV7-2 and TRBJ1-3): GAGVSQSPSNKVTEKGKDVELRCDPISGHTALYWYRQSLGQGLEFLIYFQGNSAPDKSGLPSDRFSAERTGGSVSTLTIQRTQQEDSAVYLCASSPLLGQGTSGNTIYFGEGSWLTVV.

J is TRBJ1-6 and V is TRBV7-2; TRBD1 might be the D (5 bases). With 1 base removed from V and 9 bases from J, the gap between germline ends came to 13 bases. The CDR3 loop spans 15 amino acids. CDR1 SGHTA and CDR2 FQGNSA come from the germline V gene. Written as DNA, the CDR3 is TGTGCCAGCAGCTTAGGTGCAGGGTCGAGTTCACCCCTCCACTTT. Translation gives CASSLGAGSSSPLHF. The full variable domain, in which reference TRBV7-2 and TRBJ1-6 provide the parts outside the CDR3, is GAGVSQSPSNKVTEKGKDVELRCDPISGHTALYWYRQSLGQGLEFLIYFQGNSAPDKSGLPSDRFSAERTGGSVSTLTIQRTQQEDSAVYLCASSLGAGSSSPLHFGNGTRLTVT.

This clone was detected only a few times. This rearrangement joins TRBV10-3 to TRBJ2-1; 9 bases are a match to TRBD1. CDR1 and CDR2 from the germline V gene are ENHRY and SYGVKD. Losses at the gene ends were 0 bases for V and 5 bases for J; bases not matched to a gene: 5. The length of the CDR3 is 16 residues. The CDR3 region has the DNA TGTGCCATCAGTGAGTCGTTCCGGGACAGGGACAATGAGCAGTTCTTC. As protein: CAISESFRDRDNEQFF.

The rearrangement links TRBV2 to TRBJ1-1, with 7 bases identical to TRBD1. CDR1 is SNHLY, CDR2 FYNNEI, per germline. This CDR3 spans 15 amino acids. The V and J ends lost 10 bases and 1 base, in that order; junction bases with no gene match: 12. The chain's CDR3 is CATTGRDRANTEAFF. As DNA, the CDR3 is TGTGCCACAACAGGGAGAGACAGGGCGAACACTGAAGCTTTCTTT.